This TCR beta chain is from a study of tissue T cells after allogeneic stem cell transplantation (dated by TCRdb to between 2021 and 2023). For context, the study as a whole: The study profiled TCR beta repertoires in many tissues obtained from research autopsies of patients with and without GVHD, and also in mouse models of GVHD. The human arm was a prospective observational study without blinding or randomization. The study at large found these results: Blood and spleen T cells captured only a limited portion of the TCR repertoire detected in tissues, in both patients and mice. Only a few T cell clones appeared in more than one patient, yet motif-based clustering showed tissue-specific repertoire signatures that were shared between patients. The study did not establish which tissue TCRs were alloreactive or antigen-specific, and some clones may have been host cells that persisted. Sampling depth was acknowledged as a limitation, and the patient cohort was both small and clinically heterogeneous. Within patients, how anatomically similar tissues were was a major factor shaping TCR repertoire composition, regardless of disease or transplant status.

Including the terminal cysteine and phenylalanine, the CDR3 comprises 15 residues. Sequencing covers 42 bases of the CDR3, shown here with the frame starting at base 1. CDR1 and CDR2, looked up from the germline V gene (reference sequence), are KGHPV and FQNQEV. At the junction V is shortened by 4 bases and J by 1 base, with 10 bases in between. Library construction relied on the immunoSEQ multiplex PCR assay. TCRbeta CDR3 sequencing was done by Adaptive Biotechnologies at survey depth, reporting CDR3 sequences, V/J genes, productive frequency and template counts. Amplification of TCR beta CDR3 regions started from genomic DNA instead of RNA. Processing in the source paper ran as follows. Jensen-Shannon divergence served to quantify pairwise repertoire overlap between tissues, with 0 meaning identical and 1 meaning complete divergence. Tissues were grouped by single-linkage agglomerative hierarchical clustering of pairwise JSD values, and the clustering results were shown as dendrograms. GLIPH2 was run on all patient samples with simulation_depth 1000, kmer_min_depth 3 and cdr3_length_cutoff 8, and groups with more than two unique CDR3s were retained. A standardized tissue-overlap score was calculated by extrapolating Jaccard GLIPH-group overlap across patients to a standard repertoire size of 1000 clones. Associations of diversity with clinical or experimental variables used linear mixed-effect models with tissue fixed effects and individual random effects. TCRdb provides this immuneACCESS table in a form limited to in-frame rearrangements. Some clones are lacking; in checked studies, under half of them reflect an unresolved V gene, and why the rest are absent is not known. The V and J calls and clone size are taken from that table; D and trimming were inferred from the DNA. The sample has about 5,000 clones on record, nearly 40% of them singletons. The ten top clones hold under 25% of the sample.

In light of the paper, this sample's time point label describes: mouse harvest day 14 after allogeneic transplant. Mouse grafts consisting of 10^7 T-cell-depleted bone marrow cells combined with 10^6 splenic CD5+ T cells were administered by tail vein injection. GVHD in mice was modeled with a major MHC-mismatch B6 (H2b) into BALB/c (H2d) model, and tissues were profiled at day 7 or 14. On day 7 or 14 post-transplant, mouse tissues and retro-orbital blood were harvested with separate sterile tools for each animal, and livers were flushed beforehand. Before genomic DNA isolation with the DNeasy Blood & Tissue Kit, mouse tissues were minced with razor blades in buffered saline. A word on this clone: This clone's antigen is unknown. Throughout, gene names and germline sequences are given for the mouse. The read terminates 1 residue ahead of where the CDR3 ends, so the germline J gene completes it.

The sample consisted of gut tissue. This receptor was obtained from a female BALB/c mouse given C57BL/6 T cells with graft-versus-host disease after an allogeneic hematopoietic cell transplant. The chain was built from TRBV26 and TRBJ1-4, and perhaps TRBD1 as D gene, on 6 matching bases. The CDR3 region reads CASSPRGSSNERLFF. The sequenced part of the CDR3 DNA is TGTGCCAGCAGTCCCAGGGGAAGTTCCAACGAAAGATTATTT.